Shown below are 30 T cell receptor beta chains from a single sample sequenced in a study of a mutant IDH1 vaccine in newly diagnosed glioma. Specified time point: week 23, last vaccination. What each vaccine dose contained was 300 ug of mutant IDH1 20-mer peptide, accompanied by topical imiquimod. TCRdb keeps only in-frame clones here, not all; method: immunoSEQ multiplex PCR. Counted here are tens of thousands of clones, about four fifths occurring once; the ten biggest clones make up 6% to 6.5%. No antigen has been assigned to these receptors. The source material was PBMCs, sampled from a glioma patient whose treatment included an IDH1 peptide vaccine. Receptor source: a middle-aged man with glioma.

The chain is built from TRBV7-2 and TRBJ2-2, with D perhaps TRBD1 (7 bases). The germline V gene has CDR1 SGHTA and CDR2 FQGNSA. The CDR3 spans 15 residues. The V and J ends lost 6 bases and 6 bases respectively, with 17 bases between them. DNA for the CDR3: TGTGCCAGCAGACCTCAGGGGGGATTACCCGGGGAGCTGTTTTTT. Translation: CASRPQGGLPGELFF.

The genes are TRBV7-8 and TRBJ1-6, with D possibly TRBD1 on 5 matching bases. Germline loops: CDR1 SGHVS, CDR2 FQNEAQ. V lost 1 base and J lost 8, with 12 bases in between. The CDR3 length is 15 residues. CDR3 nucleotide sequence: TGTGCCAGCAGCTTAGTTTGGGGGAATTATTCACCCCTCCACTTT. Translating gives CASSLVWGNYSPLHF.

V usage is TRBV5-6 and J usage is TRBJ2-5; TRBD2 aligns across 7 bases. V trimming: 7 bases; J trimming: 2 bases; junction bases outside the gene matches: 11. Looked up from germline, CDR1 is SGHDT and CDR2 is YYEEEE. The length of the CDR3 is 15 residues. The CDR3 spells CASEFRRGTQETQYF. CDR3 nucleotides: TGTGCCAGCGAATTTCGGCGGGGGACTCAAGAGACCCAGTACTTC.

The rearrangement uses TRBV18 and TRBJ2-2; D not certain. Trimming shortened V by 3 bases and J by 0 bases, and 8 bases separated the two germline ends. Germline values: CDR1 KGHSH, CDR2 LQKENI. The CDR3 is 15 amino acids. For the CDR3, the DNA is TGTGCCAGCTCACCCCGTGAGTCGAACACCGGGGAGCTGTTTTTT. It translates to CASSPRESNTGELFF.

The chain couples TRBV19 to TRBJ2-7; D is ambiguous. Germline values: CDR1 LNHDA, CDR2 SQIVND (reference sequence). The CDR3 has 13 amino acids. V was cut by 1 base and J by 7 bases, with 11 bases left in between. DNA for the CDR3: TGTGCCAGTAGTATAGGGGCGGCAGGTGAGCAGTACTTC. This sequence encodes CASSIGAAGEQYF. The full variable domain, rest sourced from reference TRBV19 and TRBJ2-7, is DGGITQSPKYLFRKEGQNVTLSCEQNLNHDAMYWYRQDPGQGLRLIYYSQIVNDFQKGDIAEGYSVSREKKESFPLTVTSAQKNPTAFYLCASSIGAAGEQYFGPGTRLTVT.

Only a few counts were recorded for this clone. This rearrangement joins TRBV6-1 to TRBJ1-1; tentatively, D is TRBD1 (6 bases). Germline V CDR1 and CDR2: MNHNS, SASEGT. This CDR3 region has 14 residues. V was clipped by 8 bases and J by 3 bases, with 16 bases between them. The CDR3 nucleotides are TGTGCCAGCGGTCATGCACAGGGCGACACTGAAGCTTTCTTT. Encoded protein: CASGHAQGDTEAFF.

The chain joins TRBV2 to TRBJ2-5; the match to TRBD2 covers 8 bases. CDR1 and CDR2 from the germline V gene are SNHLY and FYNNEI. The CDR3 extends over 14 amino acids. The junction had 9 bases not matched to a gene; V was cut back by 7 bases and J by 5 bases. In nucleotides, the CDR3 is TGTGCCAGCACCTCACGGGGGGGGTGGGAGACCCAGTACTTC. It is translated as CASTSRGGWETQYF.

The chain recombines TRBV7-9 with TRBJ1-4; unclear D gene. V was pared by 4 bases and J by 1 base, with 10 bases between. CDR1 SEHNR and CDR2 FQNEAQ come from the germline V gene (reference sequence). The length of the CDR3 is 15 residues. For the CDR3, the DNA is TGTGCCAGCAGCTCAAGACGGCAAACTAATGAAAAACTGTTTTTT. It yields the protein CASSSRRQTNEKLFF.

A note on this clone: Because the CDR3's place on the DNA is in doubt, the DNA is left out and the CDR3 is given as listed by TCRdb. The V gene is TRBV13, the J gene TRBJ1-1. The CDR3 has 14 residues if both end residues are counted. Germline V lookup: CDR1 PRHDT, CDR2 FYEKMQ (reference sequence). The CDR3 region is CASTSFGAAAEAFF.

The V gene is TRBV19, the J gene TRBJ1-6, with 8 bases lining up with TRBD1. The V gene end was trimmed by 7 bases and the J gene end by 9 bases; junction bases not matched to a gene: 8. From germline, CDR1 is LNHDA and CDR2 SQIVND (reference sequence). The CDR3 sequence is 14 residues long. The CDR3 region is CASKSSTGVSPLHF. The CDR3 nucleotides are TGTGCCAGTAAGTCATCGACAGGGGTTTCACCCCTCCACTTT. Filled out from reference TRBV19 and TRBJ1-6, the complete variable domain reads DGGITQSPKYLFRKEGQNVTLSCEQNLNHDAMYWYRQDPGQGLRLIYYSQIVNDFQKGDIAEGYSVSREKKESFPLTVTSAQKNPTAFYLCASKSSTGVSPLHFGNGTRLTVT.

The V call is TRBV10-1, the J call TRBJ2-5; D may be TRBD1 (6 bases). CDR1 is WNHNN and CDR2 is SYGVQD in the germline V gene (reference sequence). Trimming stripped 5 bases from V and 3 bases from J, with 13 bases between. The CDR3 is 14 amino acids. The CDR3 is CASSTGTTEETQYF. CDR3 in DNA: TGCGCCAGCAGTACCGGGACAACCGAAGAGACCCAGTACTTC.

V is TRBV21-1 and J is TRBJ1-1; TRBD1 reflects the table's D call only, with no check against the DNA. TRBV21-1 is deemed a pseudogene. The CDR3 has 14 amino acids. The DNA for the CDR3 is TGTGCCAGCAACCCGGGGGACAGGGACACTGAAGCTTTCTTT. Amino acids: CASNPGDRDTEAFF.

This chain connects TRBV23-1 to TRBJ1-5, with D possibly matching TRBD1 (5 bases). TRBV23-1 is sorted into the ORF group, with uncertain function. V lost 3 bases and J 5 bases, leaving 20 bases between the germline ends. The CDR3 length is 17 residues. The CDR3 reads CASSHRSAREIHQPQHF. CDR3 DNA sequence: TGCGCCAGCAGTCATCGGTCGGCCAGGGAGATTCATCAGCCCCAGCATTTT.

With regard to this clone: The same CDR3 also results from other DNA sequences found in this sample. This chain connects TRBV18 to TRBJ1-4; tentative D call: TRBD1 (5 bases). CDR3 length: 13 residues. Trimming cost V 6 bases and J 5 bases, with 10 bases left between them. Per germline, CDR1 KGHSH and CDR2 LQKENI. CDR3: CASSPGLNEKLFF. The CDR3 DNA sequence: TGTGCCAGCTCGCCGGGGCTCAATGAAAAACTGTTTTTT.

The chain couples TRBV5-1 to TRBJ2-5; D unresolved. V was cut by 3 bases and J by 2 bases, with 11 bases left in between. The V gene's germline CDR1 is SGHRS and CDR2 YFSETQ. This CDR3 spans 14 amino acids. CDR3 amino acids: CASSYSSLQETQYF. The CDR3 coding sequence is TGCGCCAGCAGCTATTCCAGTCTACAAGAGACCCAGTACTTC.

This sequence joins TRBV5-1 and TRBJ2-1, with no clear D. CDR3 length equals 15 residues. The germline CDR1 and CDR2 sequences are SGHRS and YFSETQ. The V end was cut by 4 bases, the J end by 2 bases, with 13 bases between. The CDR3, as DNA: TGCGCCAGCAGCCTACCATTTACAGCCTACAATGAGCAGTTCTTC. This encodes CASSLPFTAYNEQFF.

The CDR3 DNA reads as TGTGCCAGCTCAGAGGGTGTGTCGGAGACCCAGTACTTC. This sequence encodes CASSEGVSETQYF. The chain recombines TRBV18 with TRBJ2-5; D possibly corresponds to TRBD2 (5 bases). Germline V lookup: CDR1 KGHSH, CDR2 LQKENI. CDR3 length: 13 residues. V was cut by 5 bases and J by 5 bases, with 12 bases left in between. The full variable domain, completed using reference TRBV18 and TRBJ2-5, is NAGVMQNPRHLVRRRGQEARLRCSPMKGHSHVYWYRQLPEEGLKFMVYLQKENIIDESGMPKERFSAEFPKEGPSILRIQQVVRGDSAAYFCASSEGVSETQYFGPGTRLLVL.

The chain has TRBV4-1 and TRBJ2-3; D is possibly TRBD2 (7 bases). Germline assignment: CDR1 MGHRA and CDR2 YSYEKL. V was pared by 1 base and J by 1 base, with 12 bases between. The CDR3 runs 16 residues. CDR3 in amino acids: CASSQGGGAGTDTQYF. The CDR3 region has the DNA TGCGCCAGCAGCCAAGGTGGGGGGGCCGGCACAGATACGCAGTATTTT.

The chain links TRBV29-1 to TRBJ2-3; 7 positions match TRBD2. Unmatched junction bases numbered 10, after V lost 5 bases and J lost 2 bases. The CDR3 is 15 residues long. The V gene's germline CDR1 is SQVTM and CDR2 ANQGSEA. The CDR3 region has the DNA TGCAGCGTTCGTCGCGGGGGAGGCTCCACAGATACGCAGTATTTT. Amino acids: CSVRRGGGSTDTQYF.

The J gene is TRBJ2-5, the V gene TRBV6-5; TRBD2 might be the D (6 bases). The CDR3 runs 14 residues. Germline V lookup: CDR1 MNHEY, CDR2 SVGAGI. The V end was cut by 2 bases, the J end by 3 bases, with 10 bases between. This CDR3 is CASSYLTSKETQYF. The CDR3 DNA reads as TGTGCCAGCAGTTACCTTACTAGCAAAGAGACCCAGTACTTC.

The chain combines TRBV25-1 with TRBJ1-4, with D uncertain. V was shortened by 8 bases and J by 13 bases, with 14 bases between the two germline ends. This CDR3 comprises 11 residues. The germline V gene has CDR1 MGHDK and CDR2 SYGVNS. For the CDR3, the DNA is TGTGCCAGCGGAATCGGCAGGTCACTGTTTTTT. It codes for CASGIGRSLFF.

V usage is TRBV29-1 and J usage is TRBJ2-7; D gene uncertain. Germline lookup yields CDR1 SQVTM and CDR2 ANQGSEA. Trimming left V 4 bases short and J 5 bases short, with 12 bases between. The CDR3 consists of 12 residues. CDR3 sequence: CSVVGHENEQYF. The CDR3 DNA is TGCAGCGTTGTAGGTCACGAGAACGAGCAGTACTTC.

In this sample, this clone turned up a few times. The CDR3 sequence is CASSYSTGPYEQYF. DNA of the CDR3: TGTGCCAGCAGTTACTCGACAGGGCCCTACGAGCAGTACTTC. The rearrangement joins TRBV6-6 to TRBJ2-7, with 7 bases lining up with TRBD1. CDR3 length: 14 residues. After removal of 0 bases from V and 2 bases from J, the junction contained 1 base not matched to a gene. The germline V gene has CDR1 MNHNY and CDR2 SVGAGI (reference sequence).

The chain employs TRBV14 and TRBJ2-1, with D possibly being TRBD1 or TRBD2 (6 bases each). Per germline, CDR1 SGHDN and CDR2 FVKESK. With 6 bases removed from V and 2 bases from J, the gap between germline ends came to 14 bases. The CDR3 is 15 amino acids. The DNA for the CDR3 is TGTGCCAGCAGAAGCACGGGGGCGGCCTACAATGAGCAGTTCTTC. Its protein product is CASRSTGAAYNEQFF.

The chain carries TRBV4-2 and TRBJ2-5; D remains unclear. There are 14 residues in the CDR3. Germline V gene data show CDR1 as LGHNA and CDR2 as YNFKEQ. The germline V and J ends were trimmed by 0 bases and 7 bases, with 12 bases remaining between them. The CDR3 sequence: CASSQDPELGTQYF. As DNA, the CDR3 is TGTGCCAGCAGCCAAGATCCGGAGTTAGGGACCCAGTACTTC.

J is TRBJ2-1 and V is TRBV14, with TRBD2 as a possible D gene (7 bases). The CDR3 has 17 amino acids. V was pared by 0 bases and J by 6 bases, with 18 bases between. Germline CDR1 and CDR2: SGHDN and FVKESK. This CDR3 reads CASSQDWGGASLNEQFF. CDR3 DNA sequence: TGTGCCAGCAGCCAAGATTGGGGGGGGGCCTCCCTCAATGAGCAGTTCTTC.

The chain uses TRBV4-1 and TRBJ2-7, with 8 bases that match TRBD2. CDR1 and CDR2 from the germline V gene are MGHRA and YSYEKL. This CDR3 contains 16 residues. The V segment lost 0 bases and the J segment 5 bases; nucleotides outside the gene matches: 9. The CDR3 region has the DNA TGCGCCAGCAGCCAAGATAGGGCGCGGGGGGCCAACGAGCAGTACTTC. It codes for CASSQDRARGANEQYF.

The genes are TRBV29-1 and TRBJ1-2; 7 bases align to TRBD1. In germline, CDR1 is SQVTM, CDR2 ANQGSEA. The CDR3 runs 15 residues. Losses at the gene ends were 8 bases for V and 0 bases for J; bases not matched to a gene: 12. The CDR3 spells CSTTTGRDPNYGYTF. In nucleotides, the CDR3 is TGCAGCACAACGACAGGGCGAGACCCTAACTATGGCTACACCTTC. Full variable domain (outside the CDR3, taken from reference TRBV29-1 and TRBJ1-2): SAVISQKPSRDICQRGTSLTIQCQVDSQVTMMFWYRQQPGQSLTLIATANQGSEATYESGFVIDKFPISRPNLTFSTLTVSNMSPEDSSIYLCSTTTGRDPNYGYTFGSGTRLTVV.

The chain couples TRBV6-5 to TRBJ2-7, with D unclear. Germline CDR1 and CDR2: MNHEY and SVGAGI. V lost 2 bases, J lost 1 base, and 6 bases lay in between. CDR3 length: 13 residues. The CDR3 spells CASSYDLSYEQYF. CDR3 nucleotide sequence: TGTGCCAGCAGTTACGATTTGTCCTACGAGCAGTACTTC.

The rearrangement joins TRBV4-1 to TRBJ1-6, with unresolved D. The CDR3 runs to 16 residues. Trimming removed 0 bases at V and 10 bases at J, with 16 bases between. CDR1 MGHRA and CDR2 YSYEKL come from the germline V gene. The CDR3 DNA reads as TGCGCCAGCAGCCAAGACGAGACTGCCGGTGCCTCACCCCTCCACTTT. Protein: CASSQDETAGASPLHF.